This section outlines one TCR beta chain sequence together with its context. Here immunoSEQ multiplex PCR was the method, and the copy in TCRdb shows in-frame clones only, minus some. This table has roughly 120,000 clones, 81% appearing once. Germline V CDR1 and CDR2: ENHRY, SYGVKD. This CDR3 comprises 14 residues. V shed 4 bases and J shed 2 bases, with 12 bases lying between them. The data were obtained in a study of radiotherapy plus CTLA-4 blockade in lung cancer. Study details: Objective responses emerged in about 20% of patients, and around 30% attained disease control.

The chain couples TRBV10-3 to TRBJ2-7, with D possibly called TRBD1 or TRBD2 (5 bases each). Here the sequenced sample was peripheral blood, taken from a patient treated with radiotherapy plus ipilimumab. The sequence derives from a human donor with non-small cell lung cancer that progressed on radiotherapy plus ipilimumab. Some clones in this sample may be carry-over from other donors' samples. For the CDR3, the DNA is TGTGCCATCAGTGGCCGGGGCTCCGCCTACGAGCAGTACTTC. Its protein product is CAISGRGSAYEQYF.